Reported below is one T cell receptor beta chain. What this receptor recognizes is not known. No per-base quality is available; no much larger clone lies one base away. This sample is part of a study of cytotoxic CD8 clonotypes in ibrutinib-treated CLL (dated by TCRdb to about 2021). At the level of the whole study: The cohort was composed of under 12 relapsed/refractory and fewer than 16 treatment-naive patients; IGHV unmutated status was identified in approximately 18 patients. Partial responses were observed in about 24 patients and complete responses in 2; after a median follow-up of 68 months, remission was maintained in approximately 14 patients and progression was observed in approximately 12. The response samples were drawn at a median of 12 months into treatment, with a range of roughly 6 to 40 months. An average of around 250,000 productive templates and 94,082 productive rearrangements was obtained per sample. Longitudinal samples were available for about 30% of the 86 trial participants. Cryopreserved peripheral blood mononuclear cells were collected at three points: before therapy, at response, and at either sustained remission or disease progression.

V is reduced by 2 bases and J by 2 bases, leaving a spacing of 13 bases between them. CDR3 length: 16 amino acids, cysteine to phenylalanine. This entry keeps only the CDR3 DNA: 48 bases, framed from base 1. Per the germline V gene, SGHVS is the CDR1 and FQNEAQ is the CDR2. A MiSeq instrument was used for deep resolution sequencing, which targeted depths ranging from 1 in 1 million up to 1 in 200,000 T cells, with coverage averaging 10x for each clonotype. TCR beta libraries were generated with the immunoSEQ hsTCRB Kit. As for the original processing: The data were analyzed with ImmunoSEQ Analyzer and ImmunoSEQ Data Assistant, and V, D and J gene assignments followed IMGT definitions. Clonality was computed as one minus normalized Shannon entropy of productive rearrangement frequencies, ranging from 0 to 1. Only overrepresented clonotypes making up at least 0.05% of each patient's repertoire were included in the public clonotype analysis. About twelve repertoires from age-matched healthy donors, obtained from immuneACCESS, served as clonality controls. Imported from immuneACCESS, the table was reduced by TCRdb to in-frame sequences with V and J called. These copies leave out some clones; in studies compared against another copy, an unresolved V gene accounts for under half, and the cause of the remainder is not known. V, J and clone size reflect that table, while D and trimming were determined from the DNA. Present in this sample are some 300,000 clones, almost 80% of which were seen just once. Over 6.5% of the sample rests with the top ten.

For TCR beta library preparation, roughly 1.8 micrograms of genomic DNA was extracted from cryopreserved PBMCs. Longitudinal blood samples from CLL patients on ibrutinib monotherapy underwent high-throughput TCR beta sequencing. The patients were enrolled in a single-center, open-label phase 2 trial of ibrutinib monotherapy. The study at large found these results: Sampling times were not matched between patients in sustained remission and patients whose disease was progressing, and lymph node repertoires were not examined. Public clonotypes were rare and either contracted or stayed stable during treatment, and the rise in clonality at ibrutinib response reflected the expansion of private clonotypes. An increase in clonality was observed at ibrutinib response, with clonality remaining stable during sustained remission and falling back toward baseline at progression. At baseline, clonality was higher than in age-matched healthy donors and showed a strong correlation with circulating CD8+ T-cell counts.

The receptor comes from a human donor with chronic lymphocytic leukemia. The sequence is built from TRBV7-8 and TRBJ2-1; a tentative D match to TRBD2 spans 6 bases. The starting material was PBMCs, obtained before ibrutinib treatment. The CDR3 amino acid sequence is: CASSLFLEGPYNEQFF. The bases read TGTGCCAGCAGCTTATTTTTGGAGGGCCCCTACAATGAGCAGTTCTTC.